The count of the clone carrying this T cell receptor (beta chain) is one. The sample is drawn from a study of T cell changes during pregnancy in multiple sclerosis. The protocol was immunoSEQ multiplex PCR, while the TCRdb copy is restricted to in-frame clones and leaves out a portion. This table has more than 7,500 clones, about nine tenths appearing once. The starting material was CD8+ T cells from peripheral blood mononuclear cells, obtained in the first trimester of pregnancy. This clonotype was obtained from a female donor in good health, enrolled as a control in a pregnancy study.

CDR3 sequence (DNA): TGTGCCAGTAGTATAGTGCCTAGCGGGAGGGAAGAGCAGTACTTC. This sequence encodes CASSIVPSGREEQYF. The chain joins TRBV19 to TRBJ2-7, with 12 bases matching TRBD2. Losses at the gene ends were 1 base for V and 7 bases for J; bases not matched to a gene: 5. CDR1 and CDR2 (germline): LNHDA, SQIVND (reference sequence). There are 15 residues in the CDR3.